This T cell receptor beta chain was captured by sequencing in a study of cytomegalovirus exposure and HLA in healthy donors. CDR3 size: 15 residues. V lost 5 bases, J lost 4 bases, and 7 bases stayed unmatched. Germline loops: CDR1 SNHLY, CDR2 FYNNEI. On this clone: The antigen is not known.

Donors in the study were healthy people who gave bone marrow. Regarding the study as a whole: The authors enumerated over 150 TCR beta chains as linked to cytomegalovirus.

Primers: 60 Vbeta forward and 13 Jbeta reverse. Libraries were prepared by immunoSEQ multiplex PCR; TCRdb keeps only in-frame clonotypes and omits some of them. The sample shows some 89,000 clones, 85% of them seen only once. Sequenced input: PBMCs. This receptor was taken from a middle-aged man in good health and CMV-seropositive. The chain joins TRBV2 to TRBJ1-4, with 7 bases identical to TRBD1. The CDR3 region has the DNA TGTGCCAGCAGTCCCCGGACAGGAGATAATGAAAAACTGTTTTTT. It specifies CASSPRTGDNEKLFF.